This TCR beta chain was observed in a study of CD8 T cells in ankylosing spondylitis. V gave up 8 bases and J gave up 5 bases, with 9 bases separating them. Germline V gene data show CDR1 as SNHLY and CDR2 as FYNNEI. The CDR3 covers 12 residues. Regarding the study as a whole: Reportedly, matched ankylosing spondylitis synovial fluid was significantly enriched for disease-linked clones. Blood of patients with ankylosing spondylitis appeared to be characterized by a TCR beta motif of about 8 highly homologous variants. Those disease-linked clones were CD8+; they were also relatively rare in peripheral blood.

Points on this clonotype: Antigen unknown.

Quantitative 5'-RACE with molecular barcodes was used to make the TCR beta libraries. TCRdb reanalysed the 5' RACE reads using MiXCR and keeps one entry per CDR3 protein. The sample holds tens of thousands of distinct CDR3 sequences, approximately 16% seen once. This TCR was recovered from a male donor with ankylosing spondylitis or in good health (not recorded which). The sequenced sample was blood. The chain has TRBV2 and TRBJ1-4, with D possibly TRBD1 on 5 matching bases. DNA for the CDR3: TGTGCCAGCGGGGGTGTAAATGAAAAACTGTTTTTT. The encoded protein is CASGGVNEKLFF.